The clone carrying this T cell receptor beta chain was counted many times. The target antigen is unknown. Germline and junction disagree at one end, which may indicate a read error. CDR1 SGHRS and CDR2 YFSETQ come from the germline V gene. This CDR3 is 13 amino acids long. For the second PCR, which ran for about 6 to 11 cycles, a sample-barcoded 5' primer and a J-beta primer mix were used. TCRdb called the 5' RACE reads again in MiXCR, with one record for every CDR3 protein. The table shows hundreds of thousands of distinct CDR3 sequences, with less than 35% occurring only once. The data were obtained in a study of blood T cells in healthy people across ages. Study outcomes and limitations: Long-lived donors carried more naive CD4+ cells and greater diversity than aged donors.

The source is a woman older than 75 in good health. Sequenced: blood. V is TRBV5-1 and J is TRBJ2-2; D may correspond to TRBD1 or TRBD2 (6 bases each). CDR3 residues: CASSLGGTGELFF. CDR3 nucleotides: TGTGCCAGCAGCTTAGGGGGGACCGGGGAGCTGTTTTTT.